The rows below give T cell receptor beta chains drawn from one sample of a study of monozygotic twins with inflammatory bowel disease. TCRdb re-called the 5' RACE reads; every CDR3 protein appears as one record, without DNA. Its listing shows 420,000 or so distinct CDR3 sequences. Sequencing input: blood. The receptors come from a human donor with ulcerative colitis or Crohn's disease, or a healthy co-twin of an affected twin (not recorded which). CDR3s include the opening cysteine and the closing phenylalanine or tryptophan. The order of the fields is J gene, V gene, CDR3 protein.

TRBJ2-1 | TRBV5-8 | CASSLTGAYNEQFF
TRBJ2-7 | TRBV28 | CASLPGGLYEQYF
TRBJ1-5 | TRBV7-2 | CASSLAQGGIQPQHF
TRBJ2-1 | TRBV6-1 | CASSAGTGSGEQFF
TRBJ2-1 | TRBV21-1 | CASSKSGRSSYNEQFF
TRBJ1-5 | TRBV12-3/TRBV12-4 | CASSSDRGRNQPQHF
TRBJ2-1 | TRBV29-1 | CSTLSGWGSYNEQFF
TRBJ2-3 | TRBV3-1 | CASSQDMQSDTQYF
TRBJ2-7 | TRBV10-3 | CAINSGTGVFEQYF
TRBJ2-1 | TRBV12-3/TRBV12-4 | CASSFTFAAYEQFF
TRBJ2-5 | TRBV5-1 | CASSPTLGGAETQYF
TRBJ1-2 | TRBV2 | CASRRDAGGYTF
TRBJ2-5 | TRBV7-9 | CASSTSDTGVRETQYF
TRBJ1-4 | TRBV2 | CASISREEKLFF
TRBJ2-1 | TRBV14 | CASSRQAGVSYNEQFF
TRBJ2-3 | TRBV5-1 | CASNPGGDTDTQYF
TRBJ2-2 | TRBV6-1 | CASTPGESFPSGELFF
TRBJ1-4 | TRBV19 | CASRNREAVKLFF